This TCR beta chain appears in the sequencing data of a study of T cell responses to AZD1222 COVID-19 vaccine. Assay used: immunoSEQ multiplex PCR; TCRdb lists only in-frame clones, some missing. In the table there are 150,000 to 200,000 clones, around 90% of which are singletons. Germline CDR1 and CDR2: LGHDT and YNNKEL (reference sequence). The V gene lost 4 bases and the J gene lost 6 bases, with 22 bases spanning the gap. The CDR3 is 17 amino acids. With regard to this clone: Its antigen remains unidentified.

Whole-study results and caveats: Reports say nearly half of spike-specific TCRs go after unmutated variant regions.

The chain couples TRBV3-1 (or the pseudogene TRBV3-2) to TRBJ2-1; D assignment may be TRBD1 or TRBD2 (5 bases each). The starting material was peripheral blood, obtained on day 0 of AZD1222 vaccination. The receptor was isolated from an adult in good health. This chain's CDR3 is CASSRTDLRGNPNEQFF. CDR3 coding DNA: TGTGCCAGCAGCCGGACGGACTTGAGGGGAAATCCCAATGAGCAGTTCTTC.